These 17 T cell receptor beta chains were sequenced from one sample in a study of beta chain features in type 1 diabetes. Expressed TCRB transcripts got sequenced, as all isolated RNA was reverse transcribed. Sequencing was performed with immunoSEQ multiplex PCR; in TCRdb, only in-frame clones are kept and a portion is missing. The table has 550,000 to 850,000 clones, around 15% seen once. Study conclusions and caveats: TCRB CDR3s from Type 1 diabetes patients were moderately but significantly shorter in all four CD4+ subsets.

For these receptors, no antigen is known. Sequencing was done on a sample of naive CD4+ T cells from blood. These receptors were obtained from a young man with type 1 diabetes.

This chain uses TRBV5-1 with TRBJ1-2; 8 positions agree with TRBD1. V dropped 3 bases and J dropped 1; count of bases not matched to a gene: 5. Germline-derived CDR1 and CDR2 are SGHRS and YFSETQ. CDR3 length equals 15 residues. The CDR3 reads CASSSQGAVNYGYTF. CDR3 DNA sequence: TGCGCCAGCAGCTCCCAGGGGGCAGTTAACTATGGCTACACCTTC.

This clone occurred a few times. The chain uses TRBV6-5 and TRBJ1-5, with unresolved D. The CDR3 covers 16 residues. The V end lost 4 bases, the J end lost 0 bases, and 13 bases lay between the germline ends. Germline CDR1 is MNHEY and CDR2 is SVGAGI. CDR3 loop: CASSSEGFYSNQPQHF. In nucleotides, the CDR3 is TGTGCCAGCAGTTCAGAGGGTTTTTATAGCAATCAGCCCCAGCATTTT.

This chain uses TRBV30 with TRBJ1-3; no definite D call. The V and J ends lost 7 bases and 1 base respectively, with 5 bases between them. Per the germline V gene, CDR1 is GTSNPN and CDR2 is SVGIG (reference sequence). This CDR3 region has 11 residues. CDR3 coding DNA: TGTGCCTTCTTGTCTGGAAACACCATATATTTT. Encoded protein: CAFLSGNTIYF.

J is TRBJ1-1 and V is TRBV15; no definite D call. V was trimmed by 1 base and J by 0 bases, leaving 9 bases between them. This CDR3 has 15 residues. Germline V lookup: CDR1 LNHNV, CDR2 YYDKDF (reference sequence). The CDR3 bases are TGTGCCACCAGCAGAGGGGCGTACATGAACACTGAAGCTTTCTTT. Encoded protein: CATSRGAYMNTEAFF.

This clone was recorded a few times. The chain recombines TRBV10-1 with TRBJ2-5; D gene uncertain. Germline assignment: CDR1 WNHNN and CDR2 SYGVQD (reference sequence). This CDR3 contains 13 residues. V was clipped by 3 bases and J by 5 bases, with 10 bases between them. CDR3 residues: CASSDDGAETQYF. Here the CDR3 DNA reads TGCGCCAGCAGTGACGACGGCGCGGAGACCCAGTACTTC.

This clone showed up just a few times. This chain connects TRBV13 to TRBJ1-1; the D is unclear. Trimming removed 5 bases from V and 5 bases from J, with 9 bases in between. This CDR3 region has 12 residues. Germline loops: CDR1 PRHDT, CDR2 FYEKMQ (reference sequence). The CDR3 bases are TGTGCCAGCAGCCTAACAAATACTGAAGCTTTCTTT. Translation: CASSLTNTEAFF.

The chain uses TRBV2 and TRBJ1-1; D is ambiguous. This CDR3 has 11 residues. V lost 6 bases to trimming and J lost 0 bases, with 2 bases between them. The germline V gene encodes CDR1 SNHLY and CDR2 FYNNEI. This CDR3 reads CASRLNTEAFF. The CDR3 DNA is TGTGCCAGCAGGTTGAACACTGAAGCTTTCTTT. The full variable domain, with the rest looked up from reference TRBV2 and TRBJ1-1, is EPEVTQTPSHQVTQMGQEVILRCVPISNHLYFYWYRQILGQKVEFLVSFYNNEISEKSEIFDDQFSVERPDGSNFTLKIRSTKLEDSAMYFCASRLNTEAFFGQGTRLTVV.

This chain connects TRBV18 to TRBJ1-1; TRBD1 aligns across 8 bases. Trimming at V came to 6 bases and at J to 6 bases, leaving 15 bases not matched to a gene. The CDR3 runs 16 residues. Looked up from germline, CDR1 is KGHSH and CDR2 is LQKENI. The CDR3 nucleotides read TGTGCCAGCTCCCCGCAGGCCCCAGGGGGCTTGGCTGAAGCTTTCTTT. Amino acid sequence: CASSPQAPGGLAEAFF.

This clone was observed a few times. The chain employs TRBV7-9 and TRBJ1-4, with 7 bases that match TRBD1. The CDR3 is made up of 15 amino acids. Trimming cost V 5 bases and J 4 bases; bases outside gene matches: 7. Germline values: CDR1 SEHNR, CDR2 FQNEAQ (reference sequence). CDR3 DNA: TGTGCCAGCAGCGGATTGACAGGGATTAATGAAAAACTGTTTTTT. This encodes CASSGLTGINEKLFF.

The J gene is TRBJ2-1, the V gene TRBV15, with TRBD2 matching over 10 bases. CDR3 length: 16 residues. CDR1 LNHNV and CDR2 YYDKDF come from the germline V gene (reference sequence). Losses at the gene ends were 1 base for V and 4 bases for J; bases not matched to a gene: 4. Here the CDR3 reads CATSRAGSGGYNEQFF. The DNA of the CDR3 is TGTGCCACCAGCAGAGCTGGTAGCGGGGGGTACAATGAGCAGTTCTTC.

In this sample, this clone turned up a few times. The chain combines TRBV6-1 with TRBJ2-3; D is ambiguous. CDR1 and CDR2 (germline): MNHNS, SASEGT. Trimming stripped 0 bases from V and 2 bases from J, with 12 bases between. The CDR3 spans 16 residues. In nucleotides, the CDR3 is TGTGCCAGCAGTGAAGCGACCAGCTCTTACACAGATACGCAGTATTTT. This gives the protein CASSEATSSYTDTQYF.

This clone was seen a handful of times. V usage is TRBV30 and J usage is TRBJ1-2, with D uncertain. Deletions cut 2 bases from V and 4 bases from J, with 17 bases between. The CDR3 extends over 15 amino acids. From germline, CDR1 is GTSNPN and CDR2 SVGIG (reference sequence). The CDR3 coding sequence is TGTGCCTGGAGTTTGAACGAGGAGTGGGGCTATGGCTACACCTTC. It codes for CAWSLNEEWGYGYTF.

J is TRBJ1-6 and V is TRBV30; the D gene is possibly TRBD1 (5 bases). Germline V gene lookup returns CDR1 GTSNPN and CDR2 SVGIG (reference sequence). The ends were cut back, 3 bases at V and 7 bases at J, with 10 bases in the middle. This CDR3 is 13 amino acids long. The CDR3 nucleotides are TGTGCCTGGAGGGGGGAGGGGAATTCACCCCTCCACTTT. Residues: CAWRGEGNSPLHF.

The rearrangement uses TRBV18 and TRBJ1-1; the D is unclear. Germline loops: CDR1 KGHSH, CDR2 LQKENI. Trimming pared 5 bases from V and 2 bases from J, leaving 12 bases between. The CDR3 runs 14 residues. CDR3 protein: CASSTEHGNTEAFF. The CDR3 DNA reads as TGTGCCAGCTCAACGGAGCACGGTAACACTGAAGCTTTCTTT.

Only a few counts were recorded for this clone. The chain couples TRBV7-3 to TRBJ1-2; D unresolved. Per the germline V gene, CDR1 is SGHTA and CDR2 is FQGTGA. Trimming took off 8 bases at V and 0 bases at J, with 10 bases between the two ends. The CDR3 has 13 amino acids. Here the CDR3 reads CASGEAANYGYTF. CDR3 in DNA: TGTGCCAGCGGTGAGGCGGCTAACTATGGCTACACCTTC.

The chain is built from TRBV6-1 and TRBJ1-1, with 8 bases identical to TRBD1. With 6 bases clipped from V and 7 bases from J, the junction kept 10 bases outside the gene matches. CDR1 and CDR2 from the germline V gene are MNHNS and SASEGT. The CDR3 has 14 residues. As DNA, the CDR3 is TGTGCCAGCAGGTCACAGGGGGTTCCGGATGAAGCTTTCTTT. It is translated as CASRSQGVPDEAFF.

This clone was detected only a few times. V and J are TRBV29-1 and TRBJ2-1; D may be TRBD1 (5 bases). V was trimmed by 7 bases and J by 5 bases, leaving 15 bases between them. This CDR3 contains 13 residues. Germline CDR1 and CDR2: SQVTM and ANQGSEA. CDR3 amino acids: CSAHRPGNNEQFF. CDR3 coding DNA: TGCAGCGCCCACAGGCCAGGGAACAATGAGCAGTTCTTC.